This record looks at one TCR beta chain sequence and its context. Antigen: not known. This sample's treatment: about 20 received Ad26.COV2.S at low or high dose, single or two shots; 5 received placebo; per-sample allocation not given. The samples date from day 63 after the first vaccine or placebo injection. Vaccination used an Ad26 vector expressing Wuhan-strain SARS-CoV-2 spike. The data stem from a study of Ad26.COV2.S vaccination and SARS-CoV-2 variants. Study-wide results and caveats: Recipients given vaccine exceeded placebo recipients in spike-specific TCR breadth. Following vaccination, spike-specific CD8+ and CD4+ T cell responses reportedly exhibited substantial breadth.

CDR3 size: 12 residues. The V end lost 9 bases, the J end lost 9 bases, and 14 bases lay between the germline ends. Per the germline V gene, CDR1 is MNHEY and CDR2 is SVGAGI. The method was immunoSEQ multiplex PCR; TCRdb's version includes in-frame clones alone and lacks a portion of them. The sample lists a few hundred thousand clones, about nine tenths occurring once. The chain recombines TRBV6-5 with TRBJ2-2, with D possibly being TRBD1 (6 bases). This sequence was found in a person aged 18-65 years who received the Ad26.COV2.S COVID-19 vaccine or a placebo. The specimen was peripheral blood, collected in a trial of Ad26.COV2.S vaccine versus placebo. This CDR3 reads CARGPTGRELFF. The CDR3 bases are TGTGCCAGGGGGCCGACAGGCCGGGAGCTGTTTTTT.